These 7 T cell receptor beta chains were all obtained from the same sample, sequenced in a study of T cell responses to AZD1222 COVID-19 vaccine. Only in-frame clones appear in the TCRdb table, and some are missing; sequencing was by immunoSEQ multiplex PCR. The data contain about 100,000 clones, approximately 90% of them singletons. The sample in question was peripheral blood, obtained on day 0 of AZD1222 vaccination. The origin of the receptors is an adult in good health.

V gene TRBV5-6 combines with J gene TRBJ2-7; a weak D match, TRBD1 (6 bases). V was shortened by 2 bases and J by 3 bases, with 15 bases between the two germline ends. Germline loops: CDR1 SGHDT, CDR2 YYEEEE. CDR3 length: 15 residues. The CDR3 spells CASSLQGSFSYEQYF. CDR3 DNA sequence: TGTGCCAGCAGCTTACAGGGATCCTTCAGCTACGAGCAGTACTTC. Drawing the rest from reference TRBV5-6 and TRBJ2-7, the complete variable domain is DAGVTQSPTHLIKTRGQQVTLRCSPKSGHDTVSWYQQALGQGPQFIFQYYEEEERQRGNFPDRFSGHQFPNYSSELNVNALLLGDSALYLCASSLQGSFSYEQYFGPGTRLTVT.

CDR3 loop: CASSVTKRQPQHF. The CDR3 DNA follows: TGTGCCAGTAGTGTGACCAAAAGGCAGCCCCAGCATTTT. This chain uses TRBV19 with TRBJ1-5; D ambiguous. CDR1 LNHDA and CDR2 SQIVND come from the germline V gene (reference sequence). This CDR3 has 13 amino acids. V dropped 5 bases and J dropped 7 bases, with 12 bases sitting between them.

CDR3 in amino acids: CASSNPGLATYEQYF. In DNA, the CDR3 is TGTGCCAGCAGTAACCCGGGACTAGCGACCTACGAGCAGTACTTC. The gene calls are TRBV28 and TRBJ2-7; 10 bases map to TRBD2. J gave up 2 bases and V 5 bases, and 6 bases lay outside the gene matches. Looked up from germline, CDR1 is MDHEN and CDR2 is SYDVKM. The CDR3 has 15 residues.

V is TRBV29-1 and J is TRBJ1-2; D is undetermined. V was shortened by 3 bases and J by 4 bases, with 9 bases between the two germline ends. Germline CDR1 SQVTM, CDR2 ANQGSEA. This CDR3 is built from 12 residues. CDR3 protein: CSVDVEAYGYTF. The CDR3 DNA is TGCAGCGTTGATGTCGAGGCCTATGGCTACACCTTC.

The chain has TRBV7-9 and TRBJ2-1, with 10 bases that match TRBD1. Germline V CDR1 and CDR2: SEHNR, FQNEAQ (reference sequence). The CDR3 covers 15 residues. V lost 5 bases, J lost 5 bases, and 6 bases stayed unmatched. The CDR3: CASSAWTGGNNEQFF. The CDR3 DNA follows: TGTGCCAGCAGCGCTTGGACAGGGGGGAACAATGAGCAGTTCTTC.

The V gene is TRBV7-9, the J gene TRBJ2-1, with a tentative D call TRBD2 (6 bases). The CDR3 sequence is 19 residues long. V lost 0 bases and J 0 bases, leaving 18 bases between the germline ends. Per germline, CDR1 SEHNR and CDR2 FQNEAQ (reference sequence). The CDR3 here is CASSLAWVGGSSSYNEQFF. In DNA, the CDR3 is TGTGCCAGCAGCTTAGCTTGGGTTGGAGGGTCTAGCTCCTACAATGAGCAGTTCTTC.

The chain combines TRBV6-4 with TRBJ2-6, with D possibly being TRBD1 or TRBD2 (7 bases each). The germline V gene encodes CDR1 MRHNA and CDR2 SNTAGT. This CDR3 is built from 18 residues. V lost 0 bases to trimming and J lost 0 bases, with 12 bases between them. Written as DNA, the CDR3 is TGTGCCAGCAGTGACTCGGCAGGGGGGGGCTCTGGGGCCAACGTCCTGACTTTC. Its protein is CASSDSAGGGSGANVLTF.